Presented here are 13 T cell receptor beta chains from one specimen sequenced in a study of HIV-infected patients and healthy controls. All unsorted peripheral T cells were captured because whole blood was used without fractionation. cDNA was made from approximately 0.55 ug RNA using alpha and beta constant primers. Separate chain-specific third strand synthesis with multiplexing indices produced the alpha and beta libraries. Via MiXCR, TCRdb re-called the 5' RACE reads, giving one row per CDR3 protein. The table shows several thousand distinct CDR3 sequences, with roughly 15% occurring only once. Sequences were derived from blood, sampled before antiretroviral therapy. The origin of the receptors is an adult with HIV infection.

By share, this clonotype ranks as medium-sized (0.01 to 0.1%). This sequence joins TRBV28 and TRBJ2-1, with 7 bases that match TRBD1. Unmatched junction bases numbered 9, after V lost 2 bases and J lost 8 bases. CDR1 and CDR2 (germline): MDHEN, SYDVKM. This CDR3 has 15 amino acids. The CDR3 DNA reads TGTGCCAGCAGTTTACTAGGGGGCGATTTATATGAGCAGTTCTTC. It codes for CASSLLGGDLYEQFF.

The chain combines TRBV6-5 with TRBJ2-5; the match to TRBD2 covers 9 bases. Germline assignment: CDR1 MNHEY and CDR2 SVGAGI. J lost 1 base, V lost 0 bases, and 3 bases had no gene match. This CDR3 contains 16 residues. The CDR3 protein is CASSYSRRGGQETQYF. The CDR3 bases are TGTGCCAGCAGTTACTCGAGGCGGGGGGGCCAAGAGACCCAGTACTTC.

In this sample, this clonotype turned up once. The genes are TRBV14 and TRBJ1-2; D is unclear. The germline V gene encodes CDR1 SGHDN and CDR2 FVKESK. The CDR3 has 14 residues. The ends were cut back, 0 bases at V and 14 bases at J, with 19 bases in the middle. This CDR3 is CASSQDQASLTETF. DNA for the CDR3: TGTGCCAGCAGCCAAGATCAGGCATCTTTAACGGAGACCTTC.

This clonotype is categorized as medium-sized (0.01 to 0.1%). The V gene is TRBV14, the J gene TRBJ2-5; D remains ambiguous. In germline, CDR1 is SGHDN, CDR2 FVKESK. There are 12 residues in the CDR3. The ends were cut back, 1 base at V and 5 bases at J, with 5 bases in the middle. CDR3 loop: CASSQVSETQYF. The CDR3 DNA sequence: TGTGCCAGCAGCCAAGTGTCCGAGACCCAGTACTTC. The full variable domain, in which reference TRBV14 and TRBJ2-5 provide the parts outside the CDR3, is EAGVTQFPSHSVIEKGQTVTLRCDPISGHDNLYWYRRVMGKEIKFLLHFVKESKQDESGMPNNRFLAERTGGTYSTLKVQPAELEDSGVYFCASSQVSETQYFGPGTRLLVL.

This clonotype was detected many times. This chain links TRBV20-1 with TRBJ1-1, with D unclear. Germline V gives CDR1 DFQATT, CDR2 SNEGSKA (reference sequence). V was shortened by 5 bases and J by 1 base, with 5 bases between the two germline ends. The CDR3 totals 11 residues. The CDR3 DNA is TGCAGTGCTCCTTCGAACACTGAAGCTTTCTTT. Protein sequence: CSAPSNTEAFF.

This clonotype was observed at least ten times. This may come from a read error, since a much larger clone is one base off. This rearrangement joins TRBV5-5 to TRBJ2-1, with D uncertain. The CDR3 runs 13 residues. CDR1 is SGHKS, CDR2 YYEKEE, per germline (reference sequence). In nucleotides, the CDR3 is TGTGCCAGCAGCTTGGATTCCTACAATGATCAGTTCTTC. It codes for CASSLDSYNDQFF.

A remark on this clonotype: Mismatch with germline at one junction end may stem from a read error. The chain employs TRBV6-2 or TRBV6-3 and TRBJ1-6; no definite D call. The CDR3 is 16 residues long. CDR1 is MNHEY, CDR2 SVGEGT, per germline. This CDR3 is CARSYPLPQRNSPLHF. The DNA of the CDR3 is TGTGCCAGAAGTTACCCCCTGCCGCAGAGGAATTCACCACTCCACTTT.

At least ten counts were recorded for this clonotype. This chain connects TRBV25-1 to TRBJ2-3; weak D call: TRBD1 (6 bases). Germline CDR1 and CDR2: MGHDK and SYGVNS. The CDR3 extends over 16 amino acids. The V end lost 1 base, the J end lost 3 bases, and 14 bases lay between the germline ends. The CDR3 nucleotides read TGTGCCAGCAGTGAATCGGTCAGGGGCGCAACAGATACGCAGTATTTT. Residues: CASSESVRGATDTQYF. Together with reference TRBV25-1 and TRBJ2-3, the CDR3 gives the full variable domain: EADIYQTPRYLVIGTGKKITLECSQTMGHDKMYWYQQDPGMELHLIHYSYGVNSTEKGDLSSESTVSRIRTEHFPLTLESARPSHTSQYLCASSESVRGATDTQYFGPGTRLTVL.

In its sample, this clonotype was seen a few times. This chain links TRBV7-6 with TRBJ2-3; 11 nucleotides match TRBD2. Germline V gives CDR1 SGHVS, CDR2 FNYEAQ. The ends lost 0 bases at V and 4 bases at J; junction bases unmatched: 6. The CDR3 consists of 17 residues. The CDR3: CASSLAMTSGTADTQYF. The CDR3 region has the DNA TGTGCCAGCAGCTTAGCGATGACTAGCGGGACCGCAGATACGCAGTATTTT.

This clonotype was seen ten or more times. This rearrangement joins TRBV20-1 to TRBJ2-5, with 7 bases fitting TRBD1. CDR1 and CDR2 from the germline V gene are DFQATT and SNEGSKA (reference sequence). This CDR3 spans 14 amino acids. V lost 1 base, J lost 5 bases, and 7 bases stayed unmatched. Here the CDR3 DNA reads TGCAGTGCTAGAGGCACGGGACAGATGGAGACCCAGTACTTC. This sequence encodes CSARGTGQMETQYF.

This clonotype qualifies as medium-sized. This rearrangement joins TRBV2 to TRBJ1-5, with D hard to call. CDR3 size: 15 residues. V was clipped by 1 base and J by 1 base, with 8 bases between them. Germline V gives CDR1 SNHLY, CDR2 FYNNEI. The CDR3 DNA reads TGTGCCAGCAGTGAAGGCGGGGAAAGCAATCAGCCCCAGCATTTT. This translates into CASSEGGESNQPQHF.

The CDR3 bases are TGTGCCAGCAGCTTAGAAAGGGGAACTAATGAAAAACTGTTTTTT. It encodes CASSLERGTNEKLFF. The chain links TRBV7-8 to TRBJ1-4, with a weak D call TRBD1 (5 bases). Germline loops: CDR1 SGHVS, CDR2 FQNEAQ. The CDR3 is 15 amino acids. V lost 1 base, J lost 1 base, and 7 bases lay in between.

As to this clonotype: This may arise from a read error, as a much more abundant clone is one base away. The chain joins TRBV20-1 to TRBJ2-5; a weak D match, TRBD2 (5 bases). The CDR3 is 14 amino acids. V was trimmed by 3 bases and J by 1 base, leaving 12 bases between them. Germline values: CDR1 DFQATT, CDR2 SNEGSKA (reference sequence). The CDR3: CSARVRGLQETQYF. CDR3 DNA: TGCAGTGCTAGGGTTAGAGGGCTCCAAGAGACCCAGTACTTC.